What follows are 31 T cell receptor beta chains derived from one specimen sequenced in a study of blood T cell repertoires in COVID-19. Produced via immunoSEQ multiplex PCR; TCRdb's table is partial and in-frame only. This table has approximately 290,000 clones, around 89% appearing once. The specimen was peripheral blood. The receptors derive from a man under 40 with acute or convalescent COVID-19.

The chain couples TRBV7-5 to TRBJ2-7; the table's D call of TRBD2 was not tested on the DNA. TRBV7-5 constitutes a pseudogene. This CDR3 has 12 residues. The CDR3 sequence is CARSGGGAEQYF. In nucleotides, the CDR3 is TGTGCCAGAAGCGGCGGGGGGGCCGAGCAGTACTTC.

The chain is built from TRBV5-1 and TRBJ2-3; 10 bases line up with TRBD1. V lost 3 bases, J lost 3 bases, and 1 base stayed unmatched. This CDR3 is built from 14 residues. Germline-derived CDR1 and CDR2 are SGHRS and YFSETQ. This chain's CDR3 is CASSWGQGTDTQYF. CDR3 DNA sequence: TGCGCCAGCAGCTGGGGACAGGGGACAGATACGCAGTATTTT.

The chain couples TRBV27 to TRBJ1-5; 7 bases line up with TRBD1. With 5 bases clipped from V and 7 bases from J, the junction kept 8 bases outside the gene matches. The CDR3 covers 14 residues. Germline V CDR1 and CDR2: MNHEY, SMNVEV (reference sequence). In DNA, the CDR3 is TGTGCCAGCAGTCCAAAAAGGGGGCTCCAGCCCCAGCATTTT. Translated, it gives CASSPKRGLQPQHF.

The chain links TRBV4-1 to TRBJ2-7; the match to TRBD2 covers 7 bases. CDR3 length: 16 residues. The germline V gene encodes CDR1 MGHRA and CDR2 YSYEKL. V shed 4 bases and J 1 base; nucleotides not matched to a gene: 10. The CDR3 sequence is CASSPMGRGRSYEQYF. In DNA form, the CDR3 reads TGCGCCAGCAGCCCGATGGGGAGGGGAAGGTCCTACGAGCAGTACTTC.

This clone was detected a few times. The V and J genes are TRBV10-1 and TRBJ2-1; D is possibly TRBD2 (6 bases). The CDR3 has 13 amino acids. V gave up 6 bases and J gave up 10 bases, with 16 bases separating them. Germline CDR1 WNHNN, CDR2 SYGVQD (reference sequence). The CDR3: CASSPGTPPEQFF. The CDR3 region has the DNA TGCGCCAGCAGCCCCGGGACTCCCCCCGAGCAGTTCTTC.

This chain joins TRBV7-9 and TRBJ2-3; 9 bases are shared with TRBD2. There are 15 residues in the CDR3. Per the germline V gene, CDR1 is SEHNR and CDR2 is FQNEAQ (reference sequence). Trimming removed 2 bases from V and 3 bases from J; junction bases left unmatched: 3. DNA of the CDR3: TGTGCCAGCAGCTTACTAGCGGGGACTACAGATACGCAGTATTTT. It codes for CASSLLAGTTDTQYF. The full variable domain, its missing parts supplied by reference TRBV7-9 and TRBJ2-3, is DTGVSQNPRHKITKRGQNVTFRCDPISEHNRLYWYRQTLGQGPEFLTYFQNEAQLEKSRLLSDRFSAERPKGSFSTLEIQRTEQGDSAMYLCASSLLAGTTDTQYFGPGTRLTVL.

The table lists this clone with a few counts. J is TRBJ2-7 and V is TRBV28, with 10 bases matching TRBD2. Germline V CDR1 and CDR2: MDHEN, SYDVKM. The V gene end was trimmed by 4 bases and the J gene end by 3 bases; junction bases not matched to a gene: 9. The length of the CDR3 is 16 residues. In nucleotides, the CDR3 is TGTGCCAGCAGTTCTCCTAGCGGGAGTTTAGGCTACGAGCAGTACTTC. Translating it yields CASSSPSGSLGYEQYF. Full variable domain (rest looked up from reference TRBV28 and TRBJ2-7): DVKVTQSSRYLVKRTGEKVFLECVQDMDHENMFWYRQDPGLGLRLIYFSYDVKMKEKGDIPEGYSVSREKKERFSLILESASTNQTSMYLCASSSPSGSLGYEQYFGPGTRLTVT.

V usage is TRBV7-3 and J usage is TRBJ2-3; a possible D gene is TRBD2 (5 bases). From germline, CDR1 is SGHTA and CDR2 FQGTGA. Trimming stripped 5 bases from V and 6 bases from J, with 15 bases between. The CDR3 extends over 14 amino acids. The CDR3 sequence is CASSRDYKSDTQYF. The CDR3 DNA sequence: TGTGCCAGCAGCCGAGACTATAAATCTGATACGCAGTATTTT.

The rearrangement uses TRBV28 and TRBJ2-3; 9 bases line up with TRBD2. Germline values: CDR1 MDHEN, CDR2 SYDVKM. Losses at the gene ends were 5 bases for V and 3 bases for J; bases not matched to a gene: 9. This CDR3 spans 16 amino acids. This CDR3 is CASSLGVAGVTDTQYF. The CDR3 DNA is TGTGCCAGCAGTCTGGGGGTAGCGGGAGTGACAGATACGCAGTATTTT.

The J gene is TRBJ2-1, the V gene TRBV18; D is perhaps TRBD2 (6 bases). CDR3 length: 14 amino acids. Germline V gives CDR1 KGHSH, CDR2 LQKENI. Trimming shortened V by 3 bases and J by 6 bases, and 12 bases separated the two germline ends. This CDR3 is CASSPRDSLNEQFF. CDR3 nucleotide sequence: TGTGCCAGCTCACCCCGGGACTCCCTCAATGAGCAGTTCTTC.

This chain joins TRBV7-9 and TRBJ2-1; D is unresolved. The V end lost 6 bases, the J end lost 0 bases, and 12 bases lay between the germline ends. The germline CDR1 and CDR2 sequences are SEHNR and FQNEAQ (reference sequence). The CDR3 has 15 amino acids. The CDR3 is CASSPTAPSYNEQFF. DNA for the CDR3: TGTGCCAGCAGTCCCACCGCGCCCTCCTACAATGAGCAGTTCTTC.

The J gene is TRBJ1-2, the V gene TRBV7-3; possible D gene TRBD1, 5 bases. The CDR3 is made up of 13 amino acids. Germline V gives CDR1 SGHTA, CDR2 FQGTGA. Trimming shortened V by 4 bases and J by 8 bases, and 14 bases separated the two germline ends. The CDR3 DNA is TGTGCCAGCAGCTCCGGACATTTGGAGGGCTACACCTTC. Amino acid sequence: CASSSGHLEGYTF.

This sequence joins TRBV28 and TRBJ1-5; tentative D call: TRBD1 (6 bases). The germline gives CDR1 MDHEN, CDR2 SYDVKM. This CDR3 is built from 14 residues. With 5 bases removed from V and 7 bases from J, the gap between germline ends came to 15 bases. The CDR3 DNA sequence: TGTGCCAGCAGTCAAACAGGGTCCGGACAGCCCCAGCATTTT. This gives the protein CASSQTGSGQPQHF.

The chain couples TRBV6-5 to TRBJ2-7; the match to TRBD2 covers 11 bases. Germline V lookup: CDR1 MNHEY, CDR2 SVGAGI. The CDR3 runs to 15 residues. The trim removed 6 bases at V and 4 bases at J, leaving 8 bases unmatched. The CDR3 is CASSMTSGDPYEQYF. The CDR3 coding sequence is TGTGCCAGCAGCATGACTAGCGGGGATCCTTACGAGCAGTACTTC.

V usage is TRBV6-5 and J usage is TRBJ1-5; 9 bases are shared with TRBD1. The V gene end was trimmed by 6 bases and the J gene end by 6 bases; junction bases not matched to a gene: 3. Germline V lookup: CDR1 MNHEY, CDR2 SVGAGI. The CDR3 has 13 amino acids. CDR3 residues: CASSGQGSQPQHF. The DNA for the CDR3 is TGTGCCAGCAGCGGACAGGGGAGTCAGCCCCAGCATTTT.

V usage is TRBV30 and J usage is TRBJ2-7; D gene ambiguous. The germline V and J ends were trimmed by 0 bases and 4 bases, with 10 bases remaining between them. Germline loops: CDR1 GTSNPN, CDR2 SVGIG (reference sequence). The CDR3 is 13 residues long. CDR3 sequence (DNA): TGTGCCTGGAGTGTATTTGCCCTATACGAGCAGTACTTC. Translation gives CAWSVFALYEQYF.

The chain joins TRBV7-9 to TRBJ2-2; 7 bases map to TRBD1. This CDR3 region has 15 residues. Germline trimming cut 8 bases from V and 2 bases from J; bases unmatched to any gene: 8. Per germline, CDR1 SEHNR and CDR2 FQNEAQ (reference sequence). The CDR3 DNA sequence: TGTGCCAGCGCAAGACAGGGACGAAACACCGGGGAGCTGTTTTTT. Protein sequence: CASARQGRNTGELFF.

This CDR3 reads CASSQVAGAVTDTQYF. CDR3 nucleotides: TGTGCCAGCAGCCAAGTAGCGGGAGCAGTGACAGATACGCAGTATTTT. The chain employs TRBV14 and TRBJ2-3, with 9 bases identical to TRBD2. V shed 1 base and J 3 bases; nucleotides not matched to a gene: 5. The CDR3 is 16 residues long. CDR1 and CDR2 from the germline V gene are SGHDN and FVKESK.

The rearrangement links TRBV7-3 to TRBJ2-5; D uncertain. The CDR3 length is 13 residues. Germline V gene data show CDR1 as SGHTA and CDR2 as FQGTGA. V lost 0 bases and J lost 4, with 6 bases in between. The CDR3 region is CASSLTARETQYF. In DNA, the CDR3 is TGTGCCAGCAGCTTAACAGCCCGAGAGACCCAGTACTTC. The full variable domain, in which reference TRBV7-3 and TRBJ2-5 provide the parts outside the CDR3, is GAGVSQTPSNKVTEKGKYVELRCDPISGHTALYWYRQSLGQGPEFLIYFQGTGAADDSGLPNDRFFAVRPEGSVSTLKIQRTERGDSAVYLCASSLTARETQYFGPGTRLLVL.

J is TRBJ1-4 and V is TRBV7-9; perhaps TRBD1 as D (5 bases). The CDR3 consists of 16 residues. The germline V gene encodes CDR1 SEHNR and CDR2 FQNEAQ (reference sequence). Trimming removed 5 bases at V and 7 bases at J, with 20 bases between. CDR3 sequence (DNA): TGTGCCAGCAGCACGCCGTTCGCGGGGCATGGTGAAAAACTGTTTTTT. It is translated as CASSTPFAGHGEKLFF.

V and J are TRBV6-5 and TRBJ2-4, with 8 bases that match TRBD1. Germline values: CDR1 MNHEY, CDR2 SVGAGI. Trimming at V came to 2 bases and at J to 15 bases, leaving 12 bases not matched to a gene. The CDR3 length is 14 residues. CDR3 DNA sequence: TGTGCCAGCAGTTACGGAGGACAGGGAAAAAGGTTGTACTTC. It encodes CASSYGGQGKRLYF.

The gene calls are TRBV5-1 and TRBJ2-7; a weak D match, TRBD1 (7 bases). CDR3 length: 15 residues. Germline V lookup: CDR1 SGHRS, CDR2 YFSETQ. V was pared by 0 bases and J by 3 bases, with 13 bases between. DNA for the CDR3: TGCGCCAGCAGCTTGGGGAACAGGGGAGGCTACGAGCAGTACTTC. Amino acids: CASSLGNRGGYEQYF.

The chain is built from TRBV4-1 and TRBJ2-1; no firm D call. Germline V gene sequence: CDR1 MGHRA, CDR2 YSYEKL. CDR3 length equals 15 residues. Trimming left V 1 base short and J 0 bases short, with 7 bases between. As DNA, the CDR3 is TGCGCCAGCAGCCAAGGGTGGAGCTCCTACAATGAGCAGTTCTTC. Protein product: CASSQGWSSYNEQFF.

This clone was recorded only once. In DNA form, the CDR3 reads TGTGCCAGCAGTGCAAGGGACAGGAAAGCGGAGAAACTGTTTTTT. This codes for CASSARDRKAEKLFF. The chain couples TRBV2 to TRBJ1-4, with TRBD1 matching 8 bases. This CDR3 has 15 amino acids. Germline V lookup: CDR1 SNHLY, CDR2 FYNNEI. V gave up 4 bases and J gave up 11 bases; unmatched junction bases: 12.

V is TRBV12-5 and J is TRBJ2-1, with 11 bases fitting TRBD2. Germline V gene data show CDR1 as LGHNT and CDR2 as FRNRAP. Losses at the gene ends were 4 bases for V and 5 bases for J; bases not matched to a gene: 4. CDR3 length: 15 residues. CDR3: CASGSTSGINNEQFF. The CDR3 DNA sequence: TGTGCTAGTGGTTCGACTAGCGGGATCAACAATGAGCAGTTCTTC.

This chain joins TRBV6-5 and TRBJ2-1; no clear D. In germline, CDR1 is MNHEY, CDR2 SVGAGI. The CDR3 spans 14 residues. V was cut by 6 bases and J by 5 bases, with 14 bases left in between. CDR3 protein: CASRDYQLNNEQFF. CDR3 DNA: TGTGCCAGCAGAGATTACCAACTTAACAATGAGCAGTTCTTC.

This chain uses TRBV3-1 (or the pseudogene TRBV3-2) with TRBJ1-1; TRBD1 matches 8 bases. The CDR3 covers 12 residues. J gave up 11 bases and V 3 bases, and 5 bases lay outside the gene matches. Germline V lookup: CDR1 LGHDT, CDR2 YNNKEL (reference sequence). CDR3 DNA: TGTGCCAGCAGCCAGGGACAGGCAAGGGCTTTCTTT. Its protein product is CASSQGQARAFF.

The V gene is TRBV30, the J gene TRBJ1-1; D may be TRBD1 (6 bases). CDR1 is GTSNPN, CDR2 SVGIG, per germline (reference sequence). The CDR3 runs 17 residues. V lost 1 base and J lost 0, with 18 bases in between. DNA for the CDR3: TGTGCCTGGAGTGCCCGGAAATCGGGGGGCCTGAACACTGAAGCTTTCTTT. Protein: CAWSARKSGGLNTEAFF.

This clone was observed once. The chain recombines TRBV25-1 with TRBJ1-4; D possibly corresponds to TRBD1 (6 bases). Per the germline V gene, CDR1 is MGHDK and CDR2 is SYGVNS. V dropped 8 bases and J dropped 4 bases, with 11 bases sitting between them. The CDR3 runs 13 residues. CDR3 DNA: TGTGCCAGCCGGACAGCCTATAATGAAAAACTGTTTTTT. Its protein is CASRTAYNEKLFF.

The rearrangement joins TRBV19 to TRBJ2-2, with D hard to call. From germline, CDR1 is LNHDA and CDR2 SQIVND (reference sequence). V lost 3 bases and J 0 bases, leaving 5 bases between the germline ends. This CDR3 has 14 residues. CDR3 sequence reads: CASSIQTNTGELFF. DNA of the CDR3: TGTGCCAGTAGTATCCAAACGAACACCGGGGAGCTGTTTTTT.

The J gene is TRBJ1-5, the V gene TRBV28; 10 positions match TRBD1. V lost 6 bases and J lost 0; bases outside the gene matches: 11. The CDR3 totals 18 residues. Germline V gene lookup returns CDR1 MDHEN and CDR2 SYDVKM. The CDR3: CASSTAWDRGNSNQPQHF. The CDR3 DNA follows: TGTGCCAGCAGCACCGCTTGGGACAGGGGTAATAGCAATCAGCCCCAGCATTTT.